This T cell receptor beta chain was recorded in a study of post-analysis software for immune sequencing data. The library was made from cDNA and included unique molecular identifiers. TCRdb fed the PCR reads into MiXCR, producing one record per CDR3 protein. The sample consists of about 540,000 distinct CDR3 sequences, about a third of them appearing once. Findings and caveats of the study: Roughly five TRBV segments appeared more often in patients than in controls, and TRBV5-6, TRBV5-1 and TRBV20-1 were among these.

The CDR3 is 13 amino acids. Germline V gene data show CDR1 as SGHRS and CDR2 as YFSETQ. Many counts were recorded for this clonotype. The target antigen is unknown. One end of the junction fails to match germline, which may point to a read error. The chain joins TRBV5-1 to TRBJ1-1; tentative D call: TRBD1 (5 bases). Specimen: blood. This TCR derives from a girl aged 2-17 years with multiple sclerosis. The CDR3 DNA is TGTGCCAGCAGTTTTAGGGGGAACACTGAAGCTTTCTTT. Encoded protein: CASSFRGNTEAFF.